A selection of T cell receptor beta chains follows, all from one sample in a study of T cell responses to AZD1222 COVID-19 vaccine. Sequenced by immunoSEQ multiplex PCR; TCRdb stores in-frame clones only, minus some. The data contain 100,000 to 150,000 clones, roughly nine tenths of them singletons. Sequences were derived from peripheral blood, sampled on day 0 of AZD1222 vaccination. The receptors originated from an adult in good health. Each CDR3 is given with its conserved first and last residue. A D gene is named only where the DNA matches it firmly. Not every row has a clone size; where given, it reads once, few, many or a size class.

-	TRBV7-2	TRBJ2-1	once	CASSLFSTAAGYNEQFF	TGTGCCAGCAGCTTATTCAGCACGGCGGCGGGCTACAATGAGCAGTTCTTC
TRBD1	TRBV28	TRBJ2-7	-	CASSLSRDRGYEQYF	TGTGCCAGCAGTTTATCACGGGACAGGGGTTACGAGCAGTACTTC
-	TRBV3-1/TRBV3-2	TRBJ2-5	once	CASSQALAPSQETQYF	TGTGCCAGCAGCCAGGCCCTAGCGCCTTCTCAAGAGACCCAGTACTTC
-	TRBV5-1	TRBJ2-2	once	CASSSTWIVGRNTGELFF	TGCGCCAGCAGCTCGACTTGGATAGTGGGCCGAAACACCGGGGAGCTGTTTTTT
-	TRBV7-8	TRBJ2-1	-	CASSLYAGEMDNEQFF	TGTGCCAGCAGCTTATACGCAGGGGAGATGGACAATGAGCAGTTCTTC
-	TRBV6-5	TRBJ2-3	-	CASSQPPSDTQYF	TGTGCCAGCAGCCAACCCCCTTCAGATACGCAGTATTTT
-	TRBV7-2	TRBJ2-1	-	CASSALNEQFF	TGTGCCAGCAGCGCACTAAATGAGCAGTTCTTC
TRBD1	TRBV27	TRBJ1-1	-	CASSADRGGTEAFF	TGTGCCAGCAGTGCGGACAGGGGGGGGACTGAAGCTTTCTTT
TRBD1	TRBV5-6	TRBJ2-7	-	CASSFGTGSSEQYF	TGTGCCAGCAGCTTCGGGACAGGGTCGTCTGAGCAGTACTTC
TRBD1	TRBV28	TRBJ2-7	once	CASNTGQGEVKYF	TGTGCCAGCAATACAGGACAGGGAGAGGTTAAGTACTTC
TRBD1	TRBV6-5	TRBJ2-5	-	CASTNRDRKQETQYF	TGTGCCAGTACGAACCGGGACAGGAAGCAAGAGACCCAGTACTTC
-	TRBV27	TRBJ1-2	-	CASSFGGGGGYTF	TGTGCCAGCAGTTTTGGGGGGGGTGGGGGCTACACCTTC
TRBD2	TRBV5-1	TRBJ2-7	-	CASSVTSGYEQYF	TGCGCCAGCAGCGTTACTAGCGGCTACGAGCAGTACTTC
TRBD2	TRBV19	TRBJ2-5	few	CASTQLAGDVETQYF	TGTGCCAGTACCCAACTAGCGGGAGATGTGGAGACCCAGTACTTC
-	TRBV30	TRBJ2-7	-	CAWTPGHIRDYEQYF	TGTGCCTGGACCCCGGGACACATCCGGGACTACGAGCAGTACTTC
-	TRBV7-2	TRBJ2-5	-	CASSLAARESETQYF	TGTGCCAGCAGCTTAGCCGCCCGGGAATCGGAGACCCAGTACTTC
TRBD2	TRBV19	TRBJ2-1	-	CASRIEFLAGDYNEQFF	TGTGCCAGTAGAATAGAGTTTCTAGCGGGAGACTACAATGAGCAGTTCTTC
TRBD1	TRBV6-1	TRBJ1-2	-	CASSERHPGQALGGYTF	TGTGCCAGCAGTGAGAGACACCCGGGACAGGCTTTAGGCGGCTACACCTTC
-	TRBV5-1	TRBJ2-1	-	CASSPPSSYNEQFF	TGCGCCAGCAGCCCCCCATCGAGTTACAATGAGCAGTTCTTC
-	TRBV6-5	TRBJ1-2	-	CASSYSEGGYGYTF	TGTGCCAGCAGTTACTCGGAGGGGGGCTATGGCTACACCTTC
TRBD1	TRBV27	TRBJ2-7	-	CASSLSGTGPNEQYF	TGTGCCAGCAGTTTATCCGGGACAGGGCCCAACGAGCAGTACTTC
-	TRBV15	TRBJ1-2	-	CATSFTQDFLNGYTF	TGTGCCACCAGCTTCACCCAAGATTTCCTCAATGGCTACACCTTC
-	TRBV27	TRBJ1-1	-	CASSIRGLNTEAFF	TGTGCCAGCAGCATTCGGGGTCTTAACACTGAAGCTTTCTTT
-	TRBV24-1	TRBJ1-5	-	CATSDQNRASNQPQHF	TGTGCCACCAGTGATCAAAACAGGGCGAGCAATCAGCCCCAGCATTTT
-	TRBV28	TRBJ1-2	-	CASSFDGNNYGYTF	TGTGCCAGCAGTTTTGACGGTAATAACTATGGCTACACCTTC
-	TRBV9	TRBJ2-1	-	CASSVGQQSYNEQFF	TGTGCCAGCAGCGTAGGGCAGCAATCCTACAATGAGCAGTTCTTC